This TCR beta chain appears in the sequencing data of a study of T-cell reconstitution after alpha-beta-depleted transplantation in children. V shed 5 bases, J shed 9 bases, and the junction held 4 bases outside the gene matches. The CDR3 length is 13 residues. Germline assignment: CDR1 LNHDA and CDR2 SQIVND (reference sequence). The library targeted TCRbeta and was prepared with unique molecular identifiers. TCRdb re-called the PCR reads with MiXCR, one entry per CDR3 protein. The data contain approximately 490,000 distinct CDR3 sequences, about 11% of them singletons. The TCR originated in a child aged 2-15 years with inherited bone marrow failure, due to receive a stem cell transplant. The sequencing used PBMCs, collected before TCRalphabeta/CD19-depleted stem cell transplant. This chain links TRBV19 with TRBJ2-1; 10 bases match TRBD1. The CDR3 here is CASSHRDRGEQFF. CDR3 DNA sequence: TGTGCCAGTAGTCACCGGGACAGGGGTGAGCAGTTCTTC.